The T cell receptor (beta chain) described here comes from a study of CD8+ T cells in alopecia areata. Notes on the study in general: Affected lesional scalp, above all in alopecia totalis/universalis, was more clonal than normal scalp. Clonality in the scalp and expanded CD8+ clones ranked among the top 100 were significantly decreased by tofacitinib. Resident alphabeta T cells of normal skin are also sequenced in scalp samples.

Stated treatment: oral pan-JAK inhibitor, 5-10 mg twice daily. Researchers gathered lesional scalp punch biopsies and peripheral blood from patients with alopecia areata. Extracted RNA was reverse transcribed, and the resulting cDNA served as sequencing template. Profiling relied on immunoSEQ multiplex PCR, and the TCRdb table lists in-frame clones only, not all of them. The table lists some 180,000 clones, 40% to 55% of them singletons. As regards this clone: Its antigen is as yet unknown.

This receptor was identified in a human donor with alopecia areata. This sample comprised CD8+ T cells sorted from blood, obtained around week 54, from a patient treated with tofacitinib.

The CDR3 reads CASGFDSGQQETQYF. CDR3 in DNA: TGTGCCAGCGGGTTCGACTCGGGTCAGCAAGAGACCCAGTACTTC. This chain joins TRBV21-1 and TRBJ2-5; the listed D gene, TRBD2, was not tested against the DNA. TRBV21-1 is marked as a pseudogene. The CDR3 length is 15 residues.